One T cell receptor beta chain is described in this entry. The data were taken from a study of blood T cell repertoires in COVID-19. Method: immunoSEQ multiplex PCR; TCRdb's copy keeps in-frame clones and lacks some. The sample consists of 250,000 to 350,000 clones, approximately 81% of them appearing once. Germline V gene sequence: CDR1 SGHDT, CDR2 YYEEEE. The CDR3 has 16 amino acids. V dropped 4 bases and J dropped 5; count of bases not matched to a gene: 8. The age range of participants was about 18 to 90 years, with residence in about 25 US areas. Clinical history reported by participants formed the basis on which cohorts were assigned.

The sample taken for sequencing was PBMCs or T cells enriched from blood (not recorded which). The receptor's source is a woman in her forties or fifties who had recovered from COVID-19. The chain links TRBV5-6 to TRBJ2-3, with TRBD1 matching over 12 bases. This CDR3 is CASSPRDRGRGDTQYF. As DNA, the CDR3 is TGTGCCAGCAGCCCCCGGGACAGGGGGCGAGGAGATACGCAGTATTTT.